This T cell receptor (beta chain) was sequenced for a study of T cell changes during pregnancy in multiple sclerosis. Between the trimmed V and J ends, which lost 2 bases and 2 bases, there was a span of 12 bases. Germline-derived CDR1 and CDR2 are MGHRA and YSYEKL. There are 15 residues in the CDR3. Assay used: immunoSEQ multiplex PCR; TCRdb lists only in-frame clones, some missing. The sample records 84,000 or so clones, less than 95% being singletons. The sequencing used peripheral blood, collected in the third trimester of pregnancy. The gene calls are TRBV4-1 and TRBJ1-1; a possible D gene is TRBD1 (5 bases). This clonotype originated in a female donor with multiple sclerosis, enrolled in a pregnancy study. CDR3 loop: CASSQPTGGNTEAFF. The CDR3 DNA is TGCGCCAGCAGCCAACCAACAGGCGGAAACACTGAAGCTTTCTTT.